Listed below are T cell receptor beta chains from one sample, sequenced in a study of cytomegalovirus exposure and HLA in healthy donors. This table comes from immunoSEQ multiplex PCR, and its TCRdb copy is limited to in-frame clones, with some not included. In the table there are about 170,000 clones, about four fifths of which are singletons. Specimen: PBMCs. The receptors were sampled from a woman in her forties or fifties in good health and CMV-seronegative. The CDR3 runs from the conserved cysteine through the conserved F or W. A D gene is named only where the DNA matches it firmly. Expanded clones are given a class, and other clones once, few, many or no size at all.

-	TRBJ1-5	TRBV7-6	-	TGTGCCAGCAGCTTAGGAACGGGTAATCAGCCCCAGCATTTT	CASSLGTGNQPQHF
-	TRBJ1-3	TRBV7-9	-	TGTTCCAGCAGCTTAAGGATTCGGGGGGGAGAGAACACCATATATTTT	CSSSLRIRGGENTIYF
-	TRBJ2-5	TRBV18	-	TGTGCCAGCTCACAAGGACTCGCCCAAGAGACCCAGTACTTC	CASSQGLAQETQYF
once	TRBJ2-7	TRBV6-5	TRBD1	TGTGCCAGCAGCACAGGGGTCTACGAGCAGTACTTC	CASSTGVYEQYF
-	TRBJ1-3	TRBV7-9	TRBD1	TGTGCCAGCAGCCGGACCGGGACAGAAGGAAACACCATATATTTT	CASSRTGTEGNTIYF
few	TRBJ2-3	TRBV30	-	TGTGCCTGGAGCGCAGGGTTCCGCACAGATACGCAGTATTTT	CAWSAGFRTDTQYF
once	TRBJ1-2	TRBV29-1	-	TGCAGCGCTCTACAGGGCCGATACTACACCTTC	CSALQGRYYTF
-	TRBJ1-1	TRBV6-5	TRBD1	TGTGCCAGCAGTTACTCCAGGGGGGCCACTGAAGCTTTCTTT	CASSYSRGATEAFF
-	TRBJ2-7	TRBV5-1	TRBD1	TGCGCCAGCAGATCCTCCCTAGACAGGGGCTACGAGCAGTACTTC	CASRSSLDRGYEQYF
once	TRBJ1-3	TRBV7-8	-	TGTGCCAGCAGCTCCTCAGGGTCAGGTGGAAACACCATATATTTT	CASSSSGSGGNTIYF
once	TRBJ2-3	TRBV5-6	TRBD1	TGTGCCAGCAGCTTGGTTGCAGGGGGTAGGGATACGCAGTATTTT	CASSLVAGGRDTQYF
-	TRBJ2-2	TRBV5-6	-	TGTGCCAGCAGCTTGGTCCAGGGGTCGGGCGGGGAGCTGTTTTTT	CASSLVQGSGGELFF
-	TRBJ1-5	TRBV2	-	TGTGCCAGCAAAGAACAGTATAGCAATCAGCCCCAGCATTTT	CASKEQYSNQPQHF
-	TRBJ1-1	TRBV18	-	TGTGCCAGCTCACGGACCAGTAGCGCTGAAGCTTTCTTT	CASSRTSSAEAFF
-	TRBJ2-5	TRBV4-2	TRBD2	TGTGCCAGCAGCCAAGTGTCTAGCGGCCGGCAAGAGACCCAGTACTTC	CASSQVSSGRQETQYF
-	TRBJ1-1	TRBV2	TRBD1	TGTGCCAGCGGCCCGGACAGGGGAGGTACTGAAGCTTTCTTT	CASGPDRGGTEAFF
-	TRBJ1-1	TRBV15	-	TGTGCCACCAGCCGGAACACTGAAGCTTTCTTT	CATSRNTEAFF
few	TRBJ1-2	TRBV2	-	TGTGCCAGCAGCGACTCGGGGTTATATGGCTACACCTTC	CASSDSGLYGYTF
once	TRBJ2-7	TRBV27	TRBD2	TGTGCCAGCAGTCACGAACTAGCGGGAGTTGAGCAGTACTTC	CASSHELAGVEQYF
-	TRBJ1-3	TRBV7-9	-	TGTGCCAGCAGCCAAGGAAACACCATATATTTT	CASSQGNTIYF